The clone carrying this TCR beta chain was picked up a small number of times. What it binds is unknown. This sample is part of a study of identical twins. General observations from the study: Out-of-frame sharing of TCR alpha in monozygotic twins was underestimated by models. There were fewer insertions in abundant cord blood beta clonotypes, but memory repertoires showed no such pattern.

The authors used template switching to add a universal primer site and gave cDNA unique molecular identifiers. One entry per CDR3 protein results from TCRdb running MiXCR on the 5' RACE reads. Of 450,000 or so distinct CDR3 sequences in the sample, less than 20% were seen once. Healthy Caucasians made up all donors. Germline V gives CDR1 SQVTM, CDR2 ANQGSEA. This CDR3 is built from 12 residues. V lost 4 bases, J lost 5 bases, and 11 bases lay in between. The TCR was taken from a man aged 45-65 years in good health. The specimen sequenced was naive T cells sorted from blood. This chain uses TRBV29-1 with TRBJ1-1; D gene unclear. CDR3 sequence: CSVVPTETEAFF. In DNA form, the CDR3 reads TGCAGCGTTGTACCCACAGAGACTGAAGCTTTCTTT.